Listed below are T cell receptor beta chains from one sample, sequenced in a study of identifying expanded T cells in peripheral blood. Data came from immunoSEQ multiplex PCR; TCRdb stores just in-frame clones and leaves some out. The repertoire holds about 80,000 clones, with 80% to 90% as singletons. The material sequenced was blood. All receptors come from a person between 18 and 69 years old in good health. Each CDR3 is given with its conserved first and last residue. The D gene is left open where the match is weak. A clone size is listed for some rows: how often the clone was seen (once, few, many), or a class if it is expanded.

clone size: .; D gene: TRBD1; J gene: TRBJ1-2; V gene: TRBV6-5; CDR3 protein: CASTATGRSYGYTF; CDR3 DNA: TGTGCCAGCACCGCGACAGGGAGGAGCTATGGCTACACCTTC
clone size: .; D gene: TRBD1; J gene: TRBJ1-2; V gene: TRBV12-5; CDR3 protein: CASGLALDRFNGYTF; CDR3 DNA: TGTGCTAGTGGTTTGGCCCTGGACAGGTTCAATGGCTACACCTTC
clone size: few; D gene: .; J gene: TRBJ2-3; V gene: TRBV7-3; CDR3 protein: CASSLTGTYTDTQYF; CDR3 DNA: TGTGCCAGCAGCTTAACCGGGACTTACACAGATACGCAGTATTTT
clone size: .; D gene: .; J gene: TRBJ1-6; V gene: TRBV29-1; CDR3 protein: CSVAGSYNSPLHF; CDR3 DNA: TGCAGCGTTGCCGGCTCCTATAATTCACCCCTCCACTTT
clone size: .; D gene: .; J gene: TRBJ2-7; V gene: TRBV20-1; CDR3 protein: CSAILGYEQYF; CDR3 DNA: TGCAGTGCTATTCTGGGGTACGAGCAGTACTTC
clone size: few; D gene: TRBD2; J gene: TRBJ2-5; V gene: TRBV5-6; CDR3 protein: CASSPLGLAGLQETQYF; CDR3 DNA: TGTGCCAGCAGCCCATTAGGACTAGCGGGACTCCAAGAGACCCAGTACTTC
clone size: .; D gene: .; J gene: TRBJ1-2; V gene: TRBV6-5; CDR3 protein: CASRGRDHGGYTF; CDR3 DNA: TGTGCCAGCAGGGGCAGGGACCATGGTGGCTACACCTTC
clone size: .; D gene: .; J gene: TRBJ1-1; V gene: TRBV5-1; CDR3 protein: CASSRTGTNTEAFF; CDR3 DNA: TGCGCCAGCAGCCGCACAGGGACGAACACTGAAGCTTTCTTT
clone size: .; D gene: .; J gene: TRBJ1-1; V gene: TRBV7-2; CDR3 protein: CASSENTEAFF; CDR3 DNA: TGTGCCAGCAGTGAGAACACTGAAGCTTTCTTT
clone size: .; D gene: TRBD2; J gene: TRBJ2-3; V gene: TRBV11-1; CDR3 protein: CASSLGPLAGGLYTQYF; CDR3 DNA: TGTGCCAGCAGCTTAGGGCCCCTAGCGGGAGGATTATATACGCAGTATTTT
clone size: .; D gene: TRBD1; J gene: TRBJ2-7; V gene: TRBV9; CDR3 protein: CASSVQAGGMHEQYF; CDR3 DNA: TGTGCCAGCAGCGTTCAAGCAGGGGGTATGCACGAGCAGTACTTC
clone size: .; D gene: TRBD1; J gene: TRBJ2-1; V gene: TRBV27; CDR3 protein: CASSSLQGTYNEQFF; CDR3 DNA: TGTGCCAGCAGTTCCTTACAGGGGACCTACAATGAGCAGTTCTTC
clone size: .; D gene: .; J gene: TRBJ1-2; V gene: TRBV6-5; CDR3 protein: CASRRAKGDGYTF; CDR3 DNA: TGTGCCAGCAGAAGGGCGAAAGGTGATGGCTACACCTTC
clone size: .; D gene: TRBD2; J gene: TRBJ2-7; V gene: TRBV6-1; CDR3 protein: CASSRLAGDSYEQYF; CDR3 DNA: TGTGCCAGCAGCCGCCTAGCGGGGGACTCCTACGAGCAGTACTTC
clone size: .; D gene: TRBD1; J gene: TRBJ2-7; V gene: TRBV15; CDR3 protein: CATSRKSGTGAHEQYF; CDR3 DNA: TGTGCCACCAGCAGAAAGTCCGGGACAGGGGCCCACGAGCAGTACTTC
clone size: .; D gene: .; J gene: TRBJ1-3; V gene: TRBV5-1; CDR3 protein: CASSLARGSPGNTIYF; CDR3 DNA: TGCGCCAGCAGCTTGGCCCGTGGGTCCCCTGGAAACACCATATATTTT
clone size: once; D gene: .; J gene: TRBJ2-1; V gene: TRBV19; CDR3 protein: CASSIGQGSYNEQFF; CDR3 DNA: TGTGCCAGTAGTATCGGGCAGGGAAGCTACAATGAGCAGTTCTTC
clone size: .; D gene: .; J gene: TRBJ1-1; V gene: TRBV5-1; CDR3 protein: CASSLEGPEAFF; CDR3 DNA: TGCGCCAGCAGCTTGGAAGGTCCGGAAGCTTTCTTT
clone size: .; D gene: .; J gene: TRBJ1-1; V gene: TRBV7-2; CDR3 protein: CASSPMKRTAEAFF; CDR3 DNA: TGTGCCAGCAGCCCAATGAAGAGGACAGCTGAAGCTTTCTTT
clone size: .; D gene: TRBD1; J gene: TRBJ2-3; V gene: TRBV19; CDR3 protein: CASSKASFRQGYTSTDTQYF; CDR3 DNA: TGTGCCAGTAGTAAGGCTAGCTTCCGACAGGGTTATACTAGCACAGATACGCAGTATTTT
clone size: few; D gene: .; J gene: TRBJ2-6; V gene: TRBV6-6; CDR3 protein: CASNMGVRSGANVLTF; CDR3 DNA: TGTGCCAGCAATATGGGAGTTCGCTCTGGGGCCAACGTCCTGACTTTC
clone size: .; D gene: TRBD2; J gene: TRBJ2-2; V gene: TRBV5-1; CDR3 protein: CATTQRDGPPGTGELFF; CDR3 DNA: TGCGCCACCACCCAGCGGGATGGGCCACCAGGGACCGGGGAGCTGTTTTTT
clone size: .; D gene: .; J gene: TRBJ2-3; V gene: TRBV5-1; CDR3 protein: CASSLGGYPDTQYF; CDR3 DNA: TGCGCCAGCAGCTTGGGGGGGTACCCAGATACGCAGTATTTT
clone size: .; D gene: TRBD1; J gene: TRBJ2-1; V gene: TRBV19; CDR3 protein: CASSTTGDGEQFF; CDR3 DNA: TGTGCCAGTAGTACCACAGGGGATGGCGAGCAGTTCTTC
clone size: .; D gene: .; J gene: TRBJ1-1; V gene: TRBV6-1; CDR3 protein: CASSASRLVRRLTEAFF; CDR3 DNA: TGTGCCAGCAGTGCATCAAGACTAGTGCGGAGGTTGACTGAAGCTTTCTTT
clone size: .; D gene: .; J gene: TRBJ1-1; V gene: TRBV7-8; CDR3 protein: CASRDWTVMNTEAFF; CDR3 DNA: TGTGCCAGCAGGGACTGGACTGTAATGAACACTGAAGCTTTCTTT
clone size: .; D gene: TRBD1; J gene: TRBJ1-2; V gene: TRBV19; CDR3 protein: CASSPDREKLYGYTF; CDR3 DNA: TGTGCCAGTAGTCCTGACAGGGAGAAACTCTATGGCTACACCTTC
clone size: .; D gene: .; J gene: TRBJ2-2; V gene: TRBV15; CDR3 protein: CATSRDSGRRNTGELFF; CDR3 DNA: TGTGCCACCAGCAGAGATTCTGGCAGGCGAAACACCGGGGAGCTGTTTTTT
clone size: .; D gene: .; J gene: TRBJ2-5; V gene: TRBV18; CDR3 protein: CASSPGAETQYF; CDR3 DNA: TGTGCCAGCTCACCAGGGGCGGAGACCCAGTACTTC
clone size: .; D gene: TRBD2; J gene: TRBJ2-1; V gene: TRBV2; CDR3 protein: CASTLTSGGLSGEQFF; CDR3 DNA: TGTGCCAGCACCTTGACTAGCGGGGGGTTAAGCGGTGAGCAGTTCTTC
clone size: few; D gene: .; J gene: TRBJ1-5; V gene: TRBV7-2; CDR3 protein: CASSPGGYQPQHF; CDR3 DNA: TGTGCCAGCAGCCCGGGGGGGTATCAGCCCCAGCATTTT
clone size: .; D gene: .; J gene: TRBJ2-1; V gene: TRBV6-4; CDR3 protein: CASSIGGAYNEQFF; CDR3 DNA: TGTGCCAGCAGCATAGGGGGGGCCTACAATGAGCAGTTCTTC
clone size: .; D gene: .; J gene: TRBJ2-1; V gene: TRBV5-1; CDR3 protein: CASRRNSEFSYNEQFF; CDR3 DNA: TGCGCCAGCAGACGCAACAGTGAGTTCTCCTACAATGAGCAGTTCTTC
clone size: .; D gene: TRBD2; J gene: TRBJ2-3; V gene: TRBV7-2; CDR3 protein: CASSPRLALVVTDTQYF; CDR3 DNA: TGTGCCAGCAGCCCAAGACTAGCGTTGGTGGTTACAGATACGCAGTATTTT
clone size: .; D gene: .; J gene: TRBJ2-1; V gene: TRBV5-8; CDR3 protein: CASSSGLDNEQFF; CDR3 DNA: TGTGCCAGCAGTAGCGGACTCGACAATGAGCAGTTCTTC
clone size: .; D gene: .; J gene: TRBJ2-5; V gene: TRBV14; CDR3 protein: CASSQHADGQETQYF; CDR3 DNA: TGTGCCAGCAGCCAACACGCGGACGGCCAAGAGACCCAGTACTTC
clone size: .; D gene: .; J gene: TRBJ1-1; V gene: TRBV6-6; CDR3 protein: CASVHQAGAPHEAFF; CDR3 DNA: TGTGCCAGCGTTCATCAGGCCGGGGCGCCCCATGAAGCTTTCTTT
clone size: .; D gene: .; J gene: TRBJ1-1; V gene: TRBV7-9; CDR3 protein: CASSLGPSSGLTEAFF; CDR3 DNA: TGTGCCAGCAGCTTAGGGCCCTCTTCAGGGTTAACTGAAGCTTTCTTT
clone size: .; D gene: .; J gene: TRBJ2-1; V gene: TRBV25-1; CDR3 protein: CASSEYAGAGEQFF; CDR3 DNA: TGTGCCAGCAGTGAATATGCAGGGGCCGGGGAGCAGTTCTTC
clone size: once; D gene: .; J gene: TRBJ1-2; V gene: TRBV7-9; CDR3 protein: CASSLGAENYGYTF; CDR3 DNA: TGTGCCAGCAGCTTAGGGGCGGAAAACTATGGCTACACCTTC
clone size: .; D gene: TRBD2; J gene: TRBJ2-1; V gene: TRBV7-3; CDR3 protein: CASSLGTSSYNEQFF; CDR3 DNA: TGTGCCAGCAGCCTAGGGACTAGCTCCTACAATGAGCAGTTCTTC
clone size: .; D gene: .; J gene: TRBJ1-2; V gene: TRBV15; CDR3 protein: CATSSPGVNYGYTF; CDR3 DNA: TGTGCCACCAGCAGCCCCGGGGTGAACTATGGCTACACCTTC